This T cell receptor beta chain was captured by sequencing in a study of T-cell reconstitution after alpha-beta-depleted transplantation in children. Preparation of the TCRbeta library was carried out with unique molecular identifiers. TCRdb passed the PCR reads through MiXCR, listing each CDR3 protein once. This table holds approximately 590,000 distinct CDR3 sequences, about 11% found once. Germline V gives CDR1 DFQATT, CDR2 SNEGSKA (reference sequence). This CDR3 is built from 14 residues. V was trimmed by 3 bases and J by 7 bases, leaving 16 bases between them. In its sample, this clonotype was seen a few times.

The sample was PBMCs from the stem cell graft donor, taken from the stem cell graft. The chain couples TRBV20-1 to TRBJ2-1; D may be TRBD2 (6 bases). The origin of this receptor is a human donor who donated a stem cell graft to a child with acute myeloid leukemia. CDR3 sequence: CSASPGDPLNEQFF. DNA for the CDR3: TGCAGTGCTAGCCCGGGGGACCCCCTGAATGAGCAGTTCTTC.